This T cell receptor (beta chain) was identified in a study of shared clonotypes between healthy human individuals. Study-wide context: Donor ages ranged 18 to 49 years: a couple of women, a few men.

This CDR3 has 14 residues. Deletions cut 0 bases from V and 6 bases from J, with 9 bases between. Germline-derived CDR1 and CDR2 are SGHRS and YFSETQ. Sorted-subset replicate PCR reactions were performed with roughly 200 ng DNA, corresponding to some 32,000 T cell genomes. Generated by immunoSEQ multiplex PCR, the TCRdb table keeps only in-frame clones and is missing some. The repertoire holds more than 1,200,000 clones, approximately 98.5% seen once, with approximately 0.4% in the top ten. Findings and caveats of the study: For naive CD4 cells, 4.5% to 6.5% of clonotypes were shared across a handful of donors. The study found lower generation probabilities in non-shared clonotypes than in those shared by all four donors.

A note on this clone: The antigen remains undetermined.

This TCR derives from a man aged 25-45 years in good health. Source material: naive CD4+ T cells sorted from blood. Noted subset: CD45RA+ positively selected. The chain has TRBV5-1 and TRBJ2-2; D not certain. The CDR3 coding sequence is TGCGCCAGCAGCTTGGTTCCTCAGGCCGGGGAGCTGTTTTTT. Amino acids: CASSLVPQAGELFF.